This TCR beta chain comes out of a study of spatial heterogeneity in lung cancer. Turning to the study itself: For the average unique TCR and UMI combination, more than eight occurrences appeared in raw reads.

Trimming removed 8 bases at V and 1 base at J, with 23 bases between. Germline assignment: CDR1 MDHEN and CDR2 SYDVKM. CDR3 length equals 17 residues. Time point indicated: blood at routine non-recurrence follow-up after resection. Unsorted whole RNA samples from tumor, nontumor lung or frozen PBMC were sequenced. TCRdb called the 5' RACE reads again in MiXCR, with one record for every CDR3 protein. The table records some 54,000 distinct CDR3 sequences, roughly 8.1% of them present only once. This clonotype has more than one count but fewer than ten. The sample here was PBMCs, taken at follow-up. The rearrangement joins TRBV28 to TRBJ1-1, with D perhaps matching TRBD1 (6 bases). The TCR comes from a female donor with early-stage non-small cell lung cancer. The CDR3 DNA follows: TGTGCCAGCCTCCCACTCTTGGGGGGGCTGCCGAACACTGAAGCTTTCTTT. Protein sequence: CASLPLLGGLPNTEAFF.